This T cell receptor beta chain derives from a study of neoadjuvant anti-PD-1 for oral cavity cancer. Study context: Patients without progression received a fourth nivolumab dose around day 43, then surgical resection on days 50-56.

Notes on the study in general: With three patients per group, TCR findings need larger cohorts.

Time point here: after neoadjuvant nivolumab, at surgical resection. These newly diagnosed stage II-IVA oral cavity squamous cell carcinoma patients had no prior systemic or radiation treatment. Method: immunoSEQ multiplex PCR; TCRdb's copy keeps in-frame clones and lacks some. Among about 25,000 clones listed, 25% to 30% were seen once. Points on this clone: Its antigen is undetermined.

Germline V CDR1 and CDR2: SGHVS, FQNEAQ. The CDR3 totals 14 residues. The V end was cut by 3 bases, the J end by 1 base, with 10 bases between. The chain has TRBV7-8 and TRBJ2-7; D might be TRBD1 (6 bases). The specimen comprised tumor tissue, sampled after nivolumab (anti-PD-1) treatment. The TCR sequence derives from a person between 40 and 80 years old with oral cavity squamous cell carcinoma. In DNA, the CDR3 is TGTGCCAGCAGCTTCGTACAGGGTTCCTACGAGCAGTACTTC. Its protein product is CASSFVQGSYEQYF.